These 26 T cell receptor beta chains were sequenced from one sample in a study of PD-1 blockade in classical Hodgkin lymphoma. Generated by immunoSEQ multiplex PCR, the TCRdb table keeps only in-frame clones and is missing some. This sample has 21,000 or so clones, with around 89% found just once. As for time point: cycle 4 day 1 (C4D1), after less than 7 weeks of nivolumab. Each patient relapsed following autologous stem cell transplantation, and prior brentuximab vedotin exposure differed. The starting material was peripheral blood mononuclear cells (PBMCs), obtained before the fourth cycle of nivolumab. The receptors derive from a human donor with classical Hodgkin lymphoma.

This clone was recorded only once. The rearrangement links TRBV4-1 to TRBJ1-3; TRBD1 is a possible D gene (6 bases). Per the germline V gene, CDR1 is MGHRA and CDR2 is YSYEKL. This CDR3 is built from 16 residues. The V and J ends lost 0 bases and 4 bases respectively, with 13 bases between them. CDR3 sequence (DNA): TGCGCCAGCAGCCAAGATCCACAGGGAGCAGGAAACACCATATATTTT. Its protein product is CASSQDPQGAGNTIYF.

The chain joins TRBV5-5 to TRBJ2-7; tentatively, D is TRBD2 (5 bases). The V end was cut by 0 bases, the J end by 3 bases, with 10 bases between. Germline V CDR1 and CDR2: SGHKS, YYEKEE (reference sequence). The length of the CDR3 is 14 residues. CDR3 coding DNA: TGTGCCAGCAGCTTGGGCTCTGGGAGCTACGAGCAGTACTTC. Translating gives CASSLGSGSYEQYF.

The chain links TRBV25-1 to TRBJ1-1; possible D gene TRBD1, 5 bases. V was shortened by 4 bases and J by 2 bases, with 11 bases between the two germline ends. The CDR3 contains 14 residues. Germline V gene sequence: CDR1 MGHDK, CDR2 SYGVNS. The CDR3 DNA reads as TGTGCCAGCAGTGTCCGGGACCCCAACACTGAAGCTTTCTTT. It is translated as CASSVRDPNTEAFF.

V gene TRBV29-1 combines with J gene TRBJ2-1; D possibly corresponds to TRBD1 (6 bases). V was pared by 3 bases and J by 4 bases, with 13 bases between. The CDR3 runs 14 residues. Looked up from germline, CDR1 is SQVTM and CDR2 is ANQGSEA. The CDR3 nucleotides read TGCAGCGTTGACTCCCTGGGGGCATACAATGAGCAGTTCTTC. Its protein is CSVDSLGAYNEQFF.

This chain uses TRBV19 with TRBJ2-6; 10 positions match TRBD2. The CDR3 runs to 19 residues. CDR1 and CDR2 (germline): LNHDA, SQIVND (reference sequence). V dropped 0 bases and J dropped 0; count of bases not matched to a gene: 5. CDR3: CASSIELGLADSGANVLTF. In DNA form, the CDR3 reads TGTGCCAGTAGTATAGAGCTTGGACTAGCGGACTCTGGGGCCAACGTCCTGACTTTC.

The rearrangement joins TRBV7-9 to TRBJ1-2; tentatively, D is TRBD1 (5 bases). From germline, CDR1 is SEHNR and CDR2 FQNEAQ (reference sequence). The CDR3 totals 16 residues. V was trimmed by 2 bases and J by 4 bases, leaving 17 bases between them. CDR3 region: CASSLTFLSGTYGYTF. For the CDR3, the DNA is TGTGCCAGCAGCTTAACATTTCTTTCGGGGACCTATGGCTACACCTTC.

CDR3 residues: CASSLGVGPMNTEAFF. The CDR3 DNA sequence: TGTGCCAGCAGCTTAGGTGTAGGGCCCATGAACACTGAAGCTTTCTTT. The rearrangement uses TRBV7-2 and TRBJ1-1; D unclear. Trimming left V 1 base short and J 0 bases short, with 12 bases between. Germline values: CDR1 SGHTA, CDR2 FQGNSA. The CDR3 runs 16 residues.

The chain couples TRBV30 to TRBJ1-2; D is ambiguous. Trimming removed 1 base at V and 6 bases at J, with 9 bases between. The CDR3 sequence is 12 residues long. Germline assignment: CDR1 GTSNPN and CDR2 SVGIG (reference sequence). CDR3 region: CAWSANGDGYTF. The CDR3 DNA reads as TGTGCCTGGAGTGCAAATGGGGATGGCTACACCTTC.

The chain has TRBV6-1 and TRBJ1-5; D is undetermined. This CDR3 has 16 residues. V was cut by 3 bases and J by 0 bases, with 12 bases left in between. CDR1 and CDR2 from the germline V gene are MNHNS and SASEGT. The CDR3 DNA follows: TGTGCCAGCAGTGATAACAGCCCTTATAGCAATCAGCCCCAGCATTTT. This translates into CASSDNSPYSNQPQHF.

This clone has a handful of counts. The V and J genes are TRBV19 and TRBJ1-5; D gene unclear. The CDR3 has 14 residues. Germline V gene data show CDR1 as LNHDA and CDR2 as SQIVND (reference sequence). The ends were cut back, 3 bases at V and 5 bases at J, with 11 bases in the middle. The CDR3 protein is CASSIWAPDQPQHF. In nucleotides, the CDR3 is TGTGCCAGTAGTATTTGGGCCCCTGATCAGCCCCAGCATTTT.

The chain has TRBV5-4 and TRBJ2-5, with a possible D match to TRBD2 (6 bases). Germline-derived CDR1 and CDR2 are SGHNT and YYREEE (reference sequence). Trimming took 4 bases from V and 4 from J, leaving 20 bases between them. The CDR3 has 16 residues. The chain's CDR3 is CASSQDLRRGGETQYF. The DNA for the CDR3 is TGTGCCAGCAGCCAAGATCTGAGGCGGGGCGGAGAGACCCAGTACTTC.

The table lists this clone with a count of one. This chain links TRBV10-3 with TRBJ1-1; no clear D. Germline CDR1 ENHRY, CDR2 SYGVKD. Trimming took 7 bases from V and 1 from J, leaving 10 bases between them. The CDR3 totals 13 residues. CDR3 nucleotide sequence: TGTGCCATCACCTTCGACACGAACACTGAAGCTTTCTTT. Its translation is CAITFDTNTEAFF.

The chain's CDR3 is CASSDLAGDEQYF. In DNA, the CDR3 is TGTGCCAGCAGTGACCTAGCGGGGGACGAGCAGTACTTC. The chain is built from TRBV6-4 and TRBJ2-7; TRBD2 aligns across 10 bases. Germline trimming cut 2 bases from V and 5 bases from J; bases unmatched to any gene: 0. Per the germline V gene, CDR1 is MRHNA and CDR2 is SNTAGT. The CDR3 loop spans 13 amino acids.

V gene TRBV11-2 combines with J gene TRBJ2-3; the D call may be TRBD1 or TRBD2 (5 bases each). CDR1 and CDR2 (germline): SGHAT, FQNNGV. V shed 0 bases and J shed 6 bases, with 16 bases lying between them. This CDR3 has 16 amino acids. The CDR3 bases are TGTGCCAGCAGCTTAGAGGTCGGGGCGCAACCGGATACGCAGTATTTT. It translates to CASSLEVGAQPDTQYF.

Concerning this clone: A read error is the likely source, as a far larger clone sits one nucleotide away. The J gene is TRBJ2-5, the V gene TRBV28; 16 bases line up with TRBD2. The end of the DNA fits TRBJ2-7 better, so the J call may be wrong. Germline CDR1 is MDHEN and CDR2 is SYDVKM. This CDR3 comprises 16 residues. CDR3 DNA: TGTGCCAGCAGGGCTGGGACTAGCGGGGGGGCGGGCGAGCAGTACTTC. It is translated as CASRAGTSGGAGEQYF.

CDR3 in DNA: TGTGCCAGCAGCTTGGAGTGGGGGGAGACCCAGTACTTC. Translating it yields CASSLEWGETQYF. The chain uses TRBV5-4 and TRBJ2-5; D is tentatively TRBD1 or TRBD2 (5 bases each). The CDR3 contains 13 residues. V was trimmed by 0 bases and J by 5 bases, leaving 8 bases between them. CDR1 SGHNT and CDR2 YYREEE come from the germline V gene (reference sequence).

The chain is built from TRBV29-1 and TRBJ2-1; D not certain. The CDR3 is made up of 13 amino acids. Germline loops: CDR1 SQVTM, CDR2 ANQGSEA. V was shortened by 4 bases and J by 9 bases, with 16 bases between the two germline ends. The CDR3 loop is CSVVGSGLGEQFF. The CDR3 coding sequence is TGCAGCGTTGTTGGCTCCGGGCTCGGTGAGCAGTTCTTC.

The chain has TRBV7-2 and TRBJ2-1, with D possibly being TRBD1 or TRBD2 (5 bases each). V was pared by 3 bases and J by 0 bases, with 9 bases between. This CDR3 has 15 residues. Per germline, CDR1 SGHTA and CDR2 FQGNSA. The CDR3 loop reads CASSFEGTSYNEQFF. The CDR3 DNA reads TGTGCCAGCAGCTTCGAGGGGACCTCCTACAATGAGCAGTTCTTC.

The chain combines TRBV5-1 with TRBJ2-2; 8 bases agree with TRBD2. Germline V gene lookup returns CDR1 SGHRS and CDR2 YFSETQ. The CDR3 is 16 residues long. With V trimmed by 4 bases and J by 3 bases, 8 bases remained unmatched. The CDR3 DNA reads as TGCGCCAGCAGCCCCCGGGGGGGGCACTACACCGGGGAGCTGTTTTTT. Translation: CASSPRGGHYTGELFF.

The rearrangement uses TRBV6-1 and TRBJ2-3; 7 positions agree with TRBD2. V gave up 6 bases and J gave up 0 bases; unmatched junction bases: 6. This CDR3 has 15 residues. Germline V CDR1 and CDR2: MNHNS, SASEGT. The CDR3 sequence is CASSLLAGSTDTQYF. The CDR3 DNA follows: TGTGCCAGCAGCCTCTTAGCGGGCAGCACAGATACGCAGTATTTT.

The rearrangement uses TRBV25-1 and TRBJ1-1, with a possible D match to TRBD1 (5 bases). The V end was cut by 6 bases, the J end by 1 base, with 15 bases between. The CDR3 length is 15 residues. CDR1 is MGHDK and CDR2 is SYGVNS in the germline V gene. The CDR3 nucleotides are TGTGCCAGCAGGTGGGACGGAGGGCCGAACACTGAAGCTTTCTTT. This sequence encodes CASRWDGGPNTEAFF.

This clone occurred once. V gene TRBV10-1 combines with J gene TRBJ2-2, with D unclear. The length of the CDR3 is 15 residues. V was pared by 3 bases and J by 2 bases, with 10 bases between. CDR1 and CDR2 from the germline V gene are WNHNN and SYGVQD (reference sequence). The CDR3 DNA is TGCGCCAGCAGTGATTTGGCTGTTAACACCGGGGAGCTGTTTTTT. Its protein is CASSDLAVNTGELFF.

The V gene is TRBV2, the J gene TRBJ1-4; D may be TRBD1 (5 bases). The germline CDR1 and CDR2 sequences are SNHLY and FYNNEI. V dropped 6 bases and J dropped 8 bases, with 13 bases sitting between them. The CDR3 runs 13 residues. The DNA of the CDR3 is TGTGCCAGCAGGCAGGGCATAGAAGAAAAACTGTTTTTT. This codes for CASRQGIEEKLFF.

This chain joins TRBV11-2 and TRBJ2-7; a weak D match, TRBD2 (6 bases). The V gene's germline CDR1 is SGHAT and CDR2 FQNNGV. V was trimmed by 1 base and J by 4 bases, leaving 11 bases between them. This CDR3 is built from 14 residues. The CDR3 loop reads CASSLVGGGYEQYF. The CDR3 nucleotides are TGTGCCAGCAGCTTAGTTGGTGGGGGGTACGAGCAGTACTTC.

The chain couples TRBV6-5 to TRBJ2-2, with no clear D. V was cut by 0 bases and J by 2 bases, with 7 bases left in between. This CDR3 is 15 amino acids long. The V gene's germline CDR1 is MNHEY and CDR2 SVGAGI. The CDR3: CASSYSVSNTGELFF. For the CDR3, the DNA is TGTGCCAGCAGTTACTCGGTCTCAAACACCGGGGAGCTGTTTTTT.

The chain has TRBV9 and TRBJ2-3; D remains unclear. The CDR3 loop spans 14 amino acids. CDR1 is SGDLS, CDR2 YYNGEE, per germline. With 0 bases removed from V and 2 bases from J, the gap between germline ends came to 7 bases. The CDR3 region is CASSVGPDTDTQYF. CDR3 DNA sequence: TGTGCCAGCAGCGTAGGGCCAGACACAGATACGCAGTATTTT.